This entry is about one T cell receptor (beta chain). This receptor's antigen is unknown. Per-base quality was not reported, and no clone a single base away is much larger than it. Libraries were constructed by the immunoSEQ multiplex PCR assay. As stored in TCRdb, this immuneACCESS dataset retains in-frame rearrangements with V and J assigned. A fraction of the clones does not appear; measured against another copy, unresolved V genes explain less than half of the discrepancy, and the remainder lacks a known reason. The sample table contains approximately 99,000 clones; only one count was recorded for approximately 95% of them. The ten largest clones represent 0.2% to 0.25% of the sample. The data were taken from a study of technical replicates of blood from a handful of donors (TCRdb year 2017). Including the terminal cysteine and phenylalanine, the CDR3 comprises 13 residues. The only DNA kept is the CDR3, 39 bases in frame from the first base. The germline V gene encodes CDR1 MDHEN and CDR2 SYDVKM. Trimming takes 6 bases from V and 4 bases from J, and the germline ends sit 12 bases apart.

The sequence joins TRBV28 to TRBJ1-1; the D segment cannot be called with confidence. The specimen sequenced was T cells isolated from PBMCs. The sequence came from a human donor in good health. CDR3 reads: CASRTSSVTEAFF. The nucleotide sequence is given as TGTGCCAGCAGAACTTCGAGTGTCACTGAAGCTTTCTTT.